This TCR beta chain was found in a study of cytotoxic CD8 clonotypes in ibrutinib-treated CLL. Germline CDR1 MNHEY, CDR2 SMNVEV (reference sequence). The V and J ends lost 7 bases and 1 base respectively, with 3 bases between them. This CDR3 is built from 11 residues. The method was immunoSEQ multiplex PCR; TCRdb's version includes in-frame clones alone and lacks a portion of them. The repertoire holds 200,000 or so clones, with roughly 73% as singletons. The chain links TRBV27 to TRBJ2-3; D remains unclear. The TCR originated in a human donor with chronic lymphocytic leukemia. Source: PBMCs, taken after 12 months of ibrutinib treatment. DNA for the CDR3: TGTGCCAGCACCCGCACAGATACGCAGTATTTT. Its translation: CASTRTDTQYF.